This T cell receptor beta chain was recorded in a study of shared clonotypes between healthy human individuals. V lost 2 bases and J lost 4; bases outside the gene matches: 7. The length of the CDR3 is 15 residues. Germline CDR1 reads MNHEY; CDR2 reads SVGAGI. Produced via immunoSEQ multiplex PCR; TCRdb's table is partial and in-frame only. Of roughly 2,500,000 clones listed, approximately 94% were seen once; the top ten hold around 0.4%. The receptor comes from a man in his late teens or twenties in good health. Some clones in this sample may be carry-over from other donors' samples. Sequenced sample: naive CD4+ T cells from PBMCs. Subset of the sample: CD45RA+ positively selected. The genes are TRBV6-5 and TRBJ2-7; TRBD1 aligns across 8 bases. Here the CDR3 reads CASSYRTGWGYEQYF. In nucleotides, the CDR3 is TGTGCCAGCAGTTACCGGACAGGGTGGGGGTACGAGCAGTACTTC.